The clone carrying this T cell receptor beta chain appeared a single time. This entry comes from a study of CD8 T cells in Susac syndrome. Germline loops: CDR1 LNHDA, CDR2 SQIVND (reference sequence). Losses at the gene ends were 0 bases for V and 8 bases for J; bases not matched to a gene: 11. The CDR3 totals 16 residues. The study sequenced TCR beta in blood CD8+ and CD4+ T cells. Stable or active relapsing-remitting multiple sclerosis, untreated and meeting revised McDonald criteria, defined the controls. Negative isolation was used for CD8+ and CD4+ T cells, and FACS enrichment was applied to TEMRA cells. The RNA input was 0.5 to 1 ug, and it was reverse transcribed with random hexamers. Multiplex immunoSEQ PCR targeted 54 Vbeta and 13 Jbeta TCR beta segments. TCRdb re-analysed the immunoSEQ multiplex PCR reads in MiXCR, keeping a single row per CDR3 protein. The repertoire holds roughly 120,000 distinct CDR3 sequences, with more than 85% as singletons.

The sequence was collected from a human donor with multiple sclerosis. The sample consisted of CD8+ T cells from PBMCs. This chain joins TRBV19 and TRBJ1-2, with TRBD1 identical over 8 bases. The CDR3 DNA sequence: TGTGCCAGTAGTATAGATTTAGGCAGGGGGCTCGGAGGCTACACCTTC. Encoded protein: CASSIDLGRGLGGYTF.